This T cell receptor beta chain was captured by sequencing in a study of CD8+CD57+ T cells in acquired aplastic anemia. J was trimmed by 5 bases and V by 0 bases; bases with no gene match: 6. This CDR3 is built from 15 residues. Germline V gene sequence: CDR1 SGHRS, CDR2 YFSETQ. CDR3 and TCR beta VDJ profiling relied on a genomic DNA template. TCRdb redid the calling of the reads with MiXCR, one entry per CDR3 protein. The profile shows 190,000 or so distinct CDR3 sequences, 60% to 65% of them singletons. Material for sequencing was sorted CD4+, CD8+, or CD8+CD57+ T cells (not recorded which) from PBMCs. This clonotype was sampled from a human donor in good health. This chain connects TRBV5-1 to TRBJ2-7, with TRBD2 identical over 9 bases. This chain's CDR3 is CASSLGAGGGNEQYF. DNA for the CDR3: TGCGCCAGCAGCTTGGGTGCGGGAGGGGGGAACGAGCAGTACTTC.